Below are 31 T cell receptor beta chains sequenced from a single sample in a study of technical replicates of blood from several donors. Assay used: immunoSEQ multiplex PCR; TCRdb lists only in-frame clones, some missing. The table records more than 65,000 clones, 97% of them present only once. The sequencing input was T cells isolated from PBMCs. These receptors were obtained from a human donor in good health.

This sequence joins TRBV7-6 and TRBJ2-2; 11 bases match TRBD2. Germline lookup yields CDR1 SGHVS and CDR2 FNYEAQ. The CDR3 is made up of 18 amino acids. The V segment lost 2 bases and the J segment 2 bases; nucleotides outside the gene matches: 7. CDR3 in DNA: TGTGCCAGCAGCTTATTCCTAGCGGGAGGTTCAAACACCGGGGAGCTGTTTTTT. Encoded protein: CASSLFLAGGSNTGELFF.

V usage is TRBV27 and J usage is TRBJ2-6; no clear D gene. This CDR3 is 16 amino acids long. V lost 1 base to trimming and J lost 0 bases, with 7 bases between them. Per germline, CDR1 MNHEY and CDR2 SMNVEV (reference sequence). The CDR3 DNA is TGTGCCAGCAGTTTATTTTGGGCCTCTGGGGCCAACGTCCTGACTTTC. Its protein product is CASSLFWASGANVLTF.

This clone came up once. The V and J genes are TRBV6-1 and TRBJ2-1; D not certain. The CDR3 consists of 14 residues. Germline V gene lookup returns CDR1 MNHNS and CDR2 SASEGT. V lost 2 bases and J lost 0, with 5 bases in between. CDR3 sequence: CASSEIRSYNEQFF. DNA of the CDR3: TGTGCCAGCAGTGAAATTCGCTCCTACAATGAGCAGTTCTTC.

The chain couples TRBV27 to TRBJ2-7; D is possibly TRBD2 (6 bases). This CDR3 has 15 residues. Per the germline V gene, CDR1 is MNHEY and CDR2 is SMNVEV (reference sequence). Trimming took 6 bases from V and 4 from J, leaving 19 bases between them. CDR3 nucleotides: TGTGCCAGCAGGACGCTAGGACTACAACCTTACGAGCAGTACTTC. Protein: CASRTLGLQPYEQYF.

V and J are TRBV9 and TRBJ2-5; tentatively, D is TRBD1 (5 bases). From germline, CDR1 is SGDLS and CDR2 YYNGEE. CDR3 length equals 13 residues. The V end was cut by 4 bases, the J end by 4 bases, with 11 bases between. CDR3 sequence (DNA): TGTGCCAGCAGCCCCAGGGTTGGAGAGACCCAGTACTTC. Translating gives CASSPRVGETQYF.

The rearrangement joins TRBV5-1 to TRBJ1-2; tentatively, D is TRBD1 (5 bases). CDR3 size: 13 residues. Per germline, CDR1 SGHRS and CDR2 YFSETQ. V was cut by 0 bases and J by 7 bases, with 10 bases left in between. For the CDR3, the DNA is TGCGCCAGCAGCTTGGAGCAGGGAAGTGGCTACACCTTC. It encodes CASSLEQGSGYTF.

This chain uses TRBV27 with TRBJ2-3; 12 bases align to TRBD2. V shed 6 bases, J shed 6 bases, and the junction held 13 bases outside the gene matches. The CDR3 is 17 amino acids. Looked up from germline, CDR1 is MNHEY and CDR2 is SMNVEV (reference sequence). The CDR3 DNA sequence: TGTGCCAGCAGCCCGACTAGCGGGAGTTATTTATCGGATACGCAGTATTTT. Translated, it gives CASSPTSGSYLSDTQYF.

The genes are TRBV7-8 and TRBJ2-1, with D hard to call. Germline V gene lookup returns CDR1 SGHVS and CDR2 FQNEAQ. V shed 1 base and J shed 3 bases, with 10 bases lying between them. The CDR3 contains 15 residues. The CDR3 here is CASSLGRLVYNEQFF. CDR3 nucleotide sequence: TGTGCCAGCAGCTTAGGTCGGTTAGTCTACAATGAGCAGTTCTTC.

This clone was counted a single time. This rearrangement joins TRBV7-9 to TRBJ1-5, with 10 bases identical to TRBD1. With 5 bases clipped from V and 3 bases from J, the junction kept 4 bases outside the gene matches. Germline V gene data show CDR1 as SEHNR and CDR2 as FQNEAQ (reference sequence). The CDR3 is made up of 15 amino acids. CDR3 nucleotides: TGTGCCAGCAGCCCGGGACAGGGGACCAATCAGCCCCAGCATTTT. It codes for CASSPGQGTNQPQHF.

The chain has TRBV2 and TRBJ2-1, with TRBD1 matching 7 bases. Germline CDR1 SNHLY, CDR2 FYNNEI. The CDR3 spans 17 residues. With V trimmed by 1 base and J by 3 bases, 9 bases remained unmatched. CDR3 in amino acids: CASSEGSRTGFYNEQFF. DNA for the CDR3: TGTGCCAGCAGTGAAGGTTCCCGGACAGGTTTCTACAATGAGCAGTTCTTC.

Written as DNA, the CDR3 is TGTGCCAGCAGCGGAGGGACTAGCGGGAATGAGCAGTACTTC. Translating it yields CASSGGTSGNEQYF. V and J are TRBV7-9 and TRBJ2-7, with 13 bases aligning to TRBD2. After removal of 5 bases from V and 7 bases from J, the junction contained 5 bases not matched to a gene. This CDR3 has 14 amino acids. Germline V gives CDR1 SEHNR, CDR2 FQNEAQ (reference sequence).

The chain recombines TRBV5-1 with TRBJ2-5, with 8 bases that match TRBD2. V shed 4 bases, J shed 4 bases, and the junction held 12 bases outside the gene matches. CDR1 and CDR2 (germline): SGHRS, YFSETQ. The CDR3 is 16 amino acids. Here the CDR3 DNA reads TGCGCCAGCAGCCTCCCCGAGCGGGGGAGCGCAGAGACCCAGTACTTC. Encoded protein: CASSLPERGSAETQYF.

The rearrangement links TRBV6-4 to TRBJ1-2, with TRBD1 as a possible D gene (5 bases). V was cut by 4 bases and J by 0 bases, with 15 bases left in between. CDR1 is MRHNA, CDR2 SNTAGT, per germline. The CDR3 totals 16 residues. The DNA for the CDR3 is TGTGCCAGCAGTGCCGAGGGAGGGACTCCTAACTATGGCTACACCTTC. This encodes CASSAEGGTPNYGYTF.

The V and J genes are TRBV7-2 and TRBJ1-2; weak D call: TRBD1 (5 bases). Germline loops: CDR1 SGHTA, CDR2 FQGNSA. V was pared by 4 bases and J by 0 bases, with 15 bases between. The CDR3 has 16 residues. The CDR3 bases are TGTGCCAGCAGCTCGGTCAGGGTCATCGCTAACTATGGCTACACCTTC. Protein: CASSSVRVIANYGYTF.

This chain uses TRBV15 with TRBJ2-3; 8 bases map to TRBD2. The trim removed 5 bases at V and 2 bases at J, leaving 9 bases unmatched. This CDR3 is built from 16 residues. Germline-derived CDR1 and CDR2 are LNHNV and YYDKDF (reference sequence). The CDR3 sequence: CATSRKTSVPTDTQYF. The DNA for the CDR3 is TGTGCCACCAGCCGAAAGACTAGCGTGCCCACAGATACGCAGTATTTT.

In nucleotides, the CDR3 is TGTGCCAACCTCTTCGGCTCCTACGAGCAGTACTTC. Translated, it gives CANLFGSYEQYF. The rearrangement links TRBV2 to TRBJ2-7, with unresolved D. The CDR3 sequence is 12 residues long. CDR1 and CDR2 (germline): SNHLY, FYNNEI. V dropped 10 bases and J dropped 0 bases, with 10 bases sitting between them.

This chain connects TRBV4-1 to TRBJ2-7; possible D gene TRBD1, 5 bases. Germline CDR1 is MGHRA and CDR2 is YSYEKL. The CDR3 contains 13 residues. V lost 4 bases and J 3 bases, leaving 10 bases between the germline ends. This CDR3 reads CASSPDRHYEQYF. For the CDR3, the DNA is TGCGCCAGCAGCCCCGACAGACACTACGAGCAGTACTTC.

Here the CDR3 DNA reads TGTGCCAGCAGTGATAGGGACAGGAGCACAGATACGCAGTATTTT. Its protein product is CASSDRDRSTDTQYF. V and J are TRBV6-1 and TRBJ2-3, with TRBD1 identical over 8 bases. Germline CDR1 reads MNHNS; CDR2 reads SASEGT. The CDR3 loop spans 15 amino acids. V gave up 3 bases and J gave up 0 bases; unmatched junction bases: 2.

V and J are TRBV5-6 and TRBJ2-1, with D possibly matching TRBD2 (7 bases). Germline loops: CDR1 SGHDT, CDR2 YYEEEE. This CDR3 spans 16 amino acids. Trimming took off 3 bases at V and 6 bases at J, with 19 bases between the two ends. The CDR3 region is CASSSPVEGGSNEQFF. DNA of the CDR3: TGTGCCAGCAGCTCACCAGTGGAGGGGGGGAGCAATGAGCAGTTCTTC. Variable domain in full (rest from reference TRBV5-6 and TRBJ2-1): DAGVTQSPTHLIKTRGQQVTLRCSPKSGHDTVSWYQQALGQGPQFIFQYYEEEERQRGNFPDRFSGHQFPNYSSELNVNALLLGDSALYLCASSSPVEGGSNEQFFGPGTRLTVL.

The V and J genes are TRBV15 and TRBJ1-2; D perhaps matches TRBD1 (6 bases). The CDR3 consists of 17 residues. Trimming shortened V by 1 base and J by 4 bases, and 19 bases separated the two germline ends. CDR1 LNHNV and CDR2 YYDKDF come from the germline V gene (reference sequence). For the CDR3, the DNA is TGTGCCACCAGCAGAGGGATCCTCAGGGAAGGGGGCTATGGCTACACCTTC. Residues: CATSRGILREGGYGYTF.

The chain joins TRBV7-9 to TRBJ1-1, with D tentatively TRBD1 (5 bases). V was cut by 5 bases and J by 0 bases, with 13 bases left in between. This CDR3 is 15 amino acids long. CDR1 SEHNR and CDR2 FQNEAQ come from the germline V gene (reference sequence). The CDR3 loop is CASSLGPRLNTEAFF. The CDR3 DNA reads TGTGCCAGCAGCCTGGGGCCCAGATTGAACACTGAAGCTTTCTTT.

The chain has TRBV5-1 and TRBJ1-1; D unresolved. Germline CDR1 reads SGHRS; CDR2 reads YFSETQ. The CDR3 covers 14 residues. Trimming pared 5 bases from V and 3 bases from J, leaving 14 bases between. CDR3 residues: CASRRGFRDTEAFF. CDR3 nucleotides: TGCGCCAGCAGGCGAGGCTTCCGGGACACTGAAGCTTTCTTT.

This chain connects TRBV5-1 to TRBJ1-4, with TRBD1 as a possible D gene (5 bases). The CDR3 length is 15 residues. The V gene's germline CDR1 is SGHRS and CDR2 YFSETQ. Deletions cut 3 bases from V and 6 bases from J, with 15 bases between. CDR3 DNA: TGCGCCAGCAGCTCACATCCATCGACAGATGAAAAACTGTTTTTT. Protein sequence: CASSSHPSTDEKLFF.

The sample holds one count of this clone. The rearrangement uses TRBV13 and TRBJ2-7; 8 positions agree with TRBD1. Germline V lookup: CDR1 PRHDT, CDR2 FYEKMQ (reference sequence). This CDR3 comprises 15 residues. J lost 2 bases, V lost 5 bases, and 8 bases had no gene match. The CDR3 here is CASSTTGTGAYEQYF. The CDR3 coding sequence is TGTGCCAGCAGCACGACCGGGACAGGAGCCTACGAGCAGTACTTC.

V is TRBV9 and J is TRBJ2-1; the D is unclear. CDR3 length: 13 residues. Germline CDR1 reads SGDLS; CDR2 reads YYNGEE. The V end lost 1 base, the J end lost 8 bases, and 10 bases lay between the germline ends. The CDR3 nucleotides are TGTGCCAGCAGCGTACGAGGAGTAGATGAGCAGTTCTTC. Its protein is CASSVRGVDEQFF.

The rearrangement joins TRBV27 to TRBJ2-2; 9 bases agree with TRBD2. CDR3 length equals 15 residues. The trim removed 6 bases at V and 5 bases at J, leaving 7 bases unmatched. Germline V CDR1 and CDR2: MNHEY, SMNVEV (reference sequence). The CDR3 nucleotides are TGTGCCAGCAGCCTAGCGGGACTGGGGACCGGGGAGCTGTTTTTT. Amino acid sequence: CASSLAGLGTGELFF.

The rearrangement uses TRBV10-3 and TRBJ1-1, with 8 bases lining up with TRBD1. V lost 7 bases and J lost 5; bases outside the gene matches: 15. There are 16 residues in the CDR3. CDR1 is ENHRY, CDR2 SYGVKD, per germline. The CDR3 region has the DNA TGTGCCATCAACGCAGGGGGCACTCCCCCGGAAACTGAAGCTTTCTTT. This encodes CAINAGGTPPETEAFF.

The chain combines TRBV14 with TRBJ1-2; 8 nucleotides agree with TRBD1. With V trimmed by 1 base and J by 7 bases, 5 bases remained unmatched. The CDR3 is 14 amino acids. In germline, CDR1 is SGHDN, CDR2 FVKESK. The CDR3 nucleotides are TGTGCCAGCAGCCAAGCTTCCAGGGGGCTTGGCTACACCTTC. This translates into CASSQASRGLGYTF.

The chain links TRBV11-1 to TRBJ1-1; D is perhaps TRBD1 (5 bases). The CDR3 runs to 12 residues. V lost 2 bases, J lost 6 bases, and 7 bases lay in between. Germline V CDR1 and CDR2: SGHAT, FQDESV (reference sequence). CDR3 bases: TGTGCCAGCAGCTTACAAGGGGCTGAAGCTTTCTTT. Translated: CASSLQGAEAFF.

The V gene is TRBV12-5, the J gene TRBJ2-5, with 8 bases that match TRBD1. The CDR3 loop spans 14 amino acids. Germline trimming cut 6 bases from V and 3 bases from J; bases unmatched to any gene: 6. Looked up from germline, CDR1 is LGHNT and CDR2 is FRNRAP. CDR3 coding DNA: TGTGCTAGTGGCCCGACAGGGGAGGAAGAGACCCAGTACTTC. Its protein product is CASGPTGEEETQYF.

The chain links TRBV4-1 to TRBJ2-1; the D gene is possibly TRBD1 (5 bases). The V end lost 5 bases, the J end lost 2 bases, and 13 bases lay between the germline ends. Germline values: CDR1 MGHRA, CDR2 YSYEKL. This CDR3 is 15 amino acids long. CDR3 amino acids: CASSFRDGAYNEQFF. In DNA form, the CDR3 reads TGCGCCAGCAGCTTCAGGGATGGCGCCTACAATGAGCAGTTCTTC.